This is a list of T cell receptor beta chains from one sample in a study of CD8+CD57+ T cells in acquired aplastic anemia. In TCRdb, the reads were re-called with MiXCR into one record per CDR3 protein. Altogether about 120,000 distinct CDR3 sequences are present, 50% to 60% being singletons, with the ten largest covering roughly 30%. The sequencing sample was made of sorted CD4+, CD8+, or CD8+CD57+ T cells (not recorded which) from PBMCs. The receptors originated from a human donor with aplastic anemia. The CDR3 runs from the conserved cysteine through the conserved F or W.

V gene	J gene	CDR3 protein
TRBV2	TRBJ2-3	CASSEDNTDTQYF
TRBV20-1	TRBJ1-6	CSARGGQGVSPLHF
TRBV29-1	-	CSVEDQGGETQYF
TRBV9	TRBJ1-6	CASDGGDSSYNSPLHF
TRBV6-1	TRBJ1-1	CASSGGLTRQTEAFF
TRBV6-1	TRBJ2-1	CASRESGLAVNNEQFF
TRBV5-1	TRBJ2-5	CASSHGTTQETQYF
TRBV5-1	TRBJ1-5	CASSLGDSSSNQPQHF
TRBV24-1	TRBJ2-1	CATSDSKDRAHEQFF
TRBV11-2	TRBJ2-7	CASSLESWGYSYEQYF
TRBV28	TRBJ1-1	CASREEQVLNTEAFF
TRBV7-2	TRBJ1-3	CASSHTIGVDTIYF
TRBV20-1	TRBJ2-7	CSASGTSLQEQYF
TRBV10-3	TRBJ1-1	CAISDQGGFAEAFF
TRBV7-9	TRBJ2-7	CASSTSRGSSYEQYF
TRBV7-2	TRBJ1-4	CASSSRNEKLFF
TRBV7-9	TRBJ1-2	CASSLDTGYTF
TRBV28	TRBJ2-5	CASSLTGSDQETQYF
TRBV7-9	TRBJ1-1	CASSWEMNTEAFF
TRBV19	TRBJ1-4	CASSTTGGSTNEKLFF
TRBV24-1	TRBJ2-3	CATSGGGTDTQYF
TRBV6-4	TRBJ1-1	CASSEAGDRGEAFF
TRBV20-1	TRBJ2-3	CSADADGLPVDTQYF
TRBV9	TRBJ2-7	CASSVGGHREQYF
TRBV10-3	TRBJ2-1	CAISERVEYNEQFF
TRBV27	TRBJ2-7	CASSWTGGDEQYF
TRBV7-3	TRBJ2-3	CASSLDRVTDTQYF
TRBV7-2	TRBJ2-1	CASLETIYNEQFF
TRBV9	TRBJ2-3	CASSDNTDTQYF
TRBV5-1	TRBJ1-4	CASSLVNRDSEKLFF
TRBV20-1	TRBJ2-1	CSAPPQREYNEQFF
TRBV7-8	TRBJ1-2	CATAMLGRYGYTF
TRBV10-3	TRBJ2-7	CAISEGTGTYEQYF
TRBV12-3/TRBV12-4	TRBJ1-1	CASSLVEDGTEAFF
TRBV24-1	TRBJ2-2	CATRGGQGNGELFF
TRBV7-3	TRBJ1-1	CASSLFSGAEAFF
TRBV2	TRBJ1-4	CASGTGTGGALSEKLFF
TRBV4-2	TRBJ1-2	CASSQDGADGRGYTF
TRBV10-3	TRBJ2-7	CAISESQRGFDEQYF
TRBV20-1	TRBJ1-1	CSARGGREAFF
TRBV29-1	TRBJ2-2	CSVLVGELFF
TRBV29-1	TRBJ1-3	CSGEVGNTIYF
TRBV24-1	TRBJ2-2	CATSGLGSNTGELFF
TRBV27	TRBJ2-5	CASSLQGAGETQYF
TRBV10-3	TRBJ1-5	CAISAVGPNQPQHF
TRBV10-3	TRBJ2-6	CAISGGLAGIISSGANVLTF
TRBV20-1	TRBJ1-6	CSARDFEDGENSPLHF
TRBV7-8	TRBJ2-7	CASSSGFYEQYF
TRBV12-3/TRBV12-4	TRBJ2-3	CASSFLPGSTDTQYF
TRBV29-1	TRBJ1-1	CSVEGLRTDTEAFF